The clone carrying this T cell receptor (beta chain) has at least ten counts. Antigen unknown. The read finishes 3 residues shy of the CDR3 end, and the germline J gene is used to complete it. This specimen belongs to a study of T cell clonality in common variable immunodeficiency. The trim removed 4 bases at V and 5 bases at J, leaving 1 base unmatched. In germline, CDR1 is KGHSH, CDR2 LQKENI. The CDR3 consists of 13 residues. Study conclusions and caveats: TCRbeta clonality was increased in CVID versus healthy controls. Fewer TCRbeta clones were shared among CVID subjects than controls.

Sequencing input was equivalent genomic DNA from CVID and controls. Produced via immunoSEQ multiplex PCR; TCRdb's table is partial and in-frame only. The sample includes roughly 57,000 clones, none of them occurring once. The V gene is TRBV18, the J gene TRBJ2-5, with 10 bases fitting TRBD1. Sequenced sample: peripheral blood mononuclear cells. This receptor was taken from a person between 18 and 75 years old in good health. CDR3 region: CASSLGQGETQYF. CDR3 DNA, as far as it was read: TGTGCCAGCTCACTGGGACAGGGGGAGACC.